This T cell receptor (beta chain) was retrieved from a study of regulatory T cells in long-lasting Graves disease. Trimming pared 1 base from V and 7 bases from J, leaving 25 bases between. CDR3 length: 17 residues. In germline, CDR1 is DFQATT, CDR2 SNEGSKA (reference sequence). The time point here: newly diagnosed GD, antithyroid drugs for less than 3 months. After RNA was extracted from PBMCs, the TCR library was made from it. Arm-PCR of CDR3 regions and iRepertoire HTBI primers were the basis on which TCR beta libraries were built. MiXCR, applied by TCRdb to the multiplex PCR reads, yields one record per CDR3 protein. This table has roughly 530,000 distinct CDR3 sequences, roughly a sixth appearing once. The same data also went into a second study, on T cells in Graves' hyperthyroidism and ophthalmopathy. From that study: The HTBI primer set was used in a first-round RT-PCR of the TCR CDR3.

This chain links TRBV20-1 with TRBJ1-1; D might be TRBD1 (6 bases). Sequencing used peripheral blood mononuclear cells (PBMCs), obtained at new diagnosis, from a patient treated with antithyroid drugs. This receptor was taken from a woman aged 40 to 65 with Graves disease. Here the CDR3 reads CSARARDGGLWEDEAFF. Written as DNA, the CDR3 is TGCAGTGCTAGAGCCCGAGACGGGGGCCTGTGGGAAGATGAAGCTTTCTTT.